These T cell receptor beta chains were read from a single sample in a study of Graves' ophthalmopathy and Graves' hyperthyroidism. Using its own MiXCR run on the multiplex PCR reads, TCRdb lists one record per CDR3 protein. The data contain approximately 210,000 distinct CDR3 sequences, approximately 29% of them singletons. The sample was peripheral blood. The source is a man aged 50 to 59 with Graves' ophthalmopathy. CDR3s include the opening cysteine and the closing phenylalanine or tryptophan. The D gene is left open where the match is weak. Clone size is given for some rows only: seen once, a few or many times, or a class if the clone is expanded.

J gene	D gene	clone size	V gene	CDR3 length	CDR3 protein	CDR3 DNA
TRBJ1-5	.	many	TRBV5-6	15	CASSLVGRSDQPQHF	TGTGCCAGCAGCTTGGTGGGACGGTCTGATCAGCCCCAGCATTTT
TRBJ2-7	.	many	TRBV11-2	16	CASSPRRGTRQPEQYF	TGTGCCAGCAGCCCCCGCCGGGGCACTCGACAACCCGAGCAGTACTTC
TRBJ2-7	.	many	TRBV6-5	14	CASSYSGKSYEQYF	TGTGCCAGCAGTTACTCCGGCAAGTCCTACGAGCAGTACTTC
TRBJ2-5	.	.	TRBV12-3/TRBV12-4	14	CASSYGTHQETQYF	TGTGCCAGCAGCTATGGGACTCACCAAGAGACCCAGTACTTC
TRBJ1-1	.	many	TRBV19	14	CASSFREQNTEAFF	TGTGCCAGTAGCTTCAGGGAGCAGAACACTGAAGCTTTCTTT
TRBJ2-7	TRBD2	.	TRBV7-8	16	CASSLGPSGSLYEQYF	TGTGCCAGCAGCTTAGGTCCTAGCGGGAGTCTCTACGAGCAGTACTTC
TRBJ1-2	.	many	TRBV6-2/TRBV6-3	15	CASSYLDSLGYGYTF	TGTGCCAGCAGTTACCTGGACAGTCTCGGCTATGGCTACACCTTC
TRBJ2-7	.	many	TRBV20-1	12	CSAIDGYHEQYF	TGCAGTGCTATAGACGGCTACCACGAGCAGTACTTC
TRBJ2-3	TRBD1	.	TRBV7-3	18	CASSLTHGTGPHTDTQYF	TGTGCCAGCAGCTTAACGCATGGGACAGGTCCCCACACAGATACGCAGTATTTT
TRBJ1-5	.	.	TRBV12-3/TRBV12-4	16	CASSQRSQLSNQPQHF	TGTGCCAGCAGTCAACGAAGTCAGCTTAGCAATCAGCCCCAGCATTTT
TRBJ2-5	.	.	TRBV15	14	CATSSRGPQETQYF	TGTGCCACCAGCAGCCGGGGTCCACAAGAGACCCAGTACTTC
TRBJ2-7	.	many	TRBV7-2	18	CASSLEIVARLSSYEQYF	TGTGCCAGCAGCTTAGAGATAGTCGCCCGTCTTAGCTCCTACGAGCAGTACTTC
TRBJ2-7	.	many	TRBV12-3/TRBV12-4	13	CASRDGFSYEQYF	TGTGCCAGCAGGGACGGTTTCTCCTACGAGCAGTACTTC
TRBJ2-7	TRBD2	many	TRBV6-2/TRBV6-3	14	CASTTPSGKPEQYF	TGTGCCAGCACCACGCCCAGCGGGAAGCCCGAGCAGTACTTC
TRBJ1-2	.	many	TRBV12-3/TRBV12-4	12	CASSSGEAGYTF	TGTGCCAGCAGTTCGGGGGAGGCTGGCTACACCTTC
TRBJ2-5	TRBD1	many	TRBV15	16	CATSRERRTGGETQYF	TGTGCCACCAGCAGAGAGAGGAGGACAGGGGGGGAGACCCAGTACTTC
TRBJ2-5	.	many	TRBV4-1	16	CASSRPGPGGQETQYF	TGCGCCAGCAGCCGACCCGGTCCCGGGGGCCAAGAGACCCAGTACTTC
TRBJ1-2	.	.	TRBV6-2/TRBV6-3	15	CASSRKRESNYGYTF	TGTGCCAGCAGCAGAAAACGCGAGTCGAACTATGGCTACACCTTC
TRBJ1-6	.	many	TRBV20-1	15	CSARREQGFNSPLHF	TGCAGTGCTAGACGGGAACAGGGTTTTAATTCACCCCTCCACTTT
TRBJ1-1	.	many	TRBV2	14	CASREGVENTEAFF	TGTGCCAGCAGAGAGGGGGTTGAGAACACTGAAGCTTTCTTT
TRBJ1-1	TRBD1	once	TRBV19	14	CASRSTGSNTEAFF	TGTGCCAGTAGATCGACAGGGAGTAACACTGAAGCTTTCTTT
TRBJ1-3	TRBD1	many	TRBV4-2	17	CASSQEGGSYSGNTIYF	TGTGCCAGCAGCCAAGAAGGGGGCAGCTACTCTGGAAACACCATATATTTT
TRBJ2-7	TRBD1	.	TRBV7-3	15	CASSLSPGGNYEQYF	TGTGCCAGCAGCTTAAGTCCAGGGGGTAACTACGAGCAGTACTTC
TRBJ2-7	.	many	TRBV5-1	14	CASSLEVPTYEQYF	TGCGCCAGCAGCTTGGAGGTCCCAACCTACGAGCAGTACTTC
TRBJ1-5	.	many	TRBV30	14	CAWSVQGLTEPQHF	TGTGCCTGGAGTGTCCAGGGTTTAACGGAGCCCCAGCATTTT
TRBJ2-7	.	many	TRBV20-1	15	CSARDAGGGSYEQYF	TGCAGTGCTAGAGACGCAGGGGGGGGGTCCTACGAGCAGTACTTC
TRBJ1-5	.	.	TRBV6-5	17	CASSYSTGDSGNQPQHF	TGTGCCAGCAGTTACTCGACTGGGGATTCGGGCAATCAGCCCCAGCATTTT
TRBJ1-6	.	few	TRBV3-1	15	CASSLPSGGGSPLHF	TGTGCCAGCAGCCTCCCCAGCGGGGGCGGGTCACCCCTCCACTTT
TRBJ2-5	TRBD1	many	TRBV10-3	12	CAISRDRETQYF	TGTGCCATCAGCCGGGACAGAGAGACCCAGTACTTC
TRBJ2-1	TRBD2	few	TRBV27	15	CASSLLAGGYNEQFF	TGTGCCAGCAGTTTGCTAGCGGGGGGCTACAATGAGCAGTTCTTC
TRBJ1-1	TRBD1	.	TRBV12-3/TRBV12-4	13	CASEMTGITEAFF	TGTGCCAGCGAGATGACAGGGATAACTGAAGCTTTCTTT
TRBJ2-7	.	many	TRBV5-8	13	CASPNRDRLEQYF	TGTGCCAGCCCTAACAGGGATCGACTCGAGCAGTACTTC
TRBJ1-2	TRBD1	many	TRBV11-2	15	CASSLGQGDDYGYTF	TGTGCCAGCAGCTTGGGACAGGGGGACGACTATGGCTACACCTTC
TRBJ2-7	TRBD1	many	TRBV5-1	13	CASSLGQGLEQYF	TGCGCCAGCAGCTTGGGACAGGGCCTCGAGCAGTACTTC
TRBJ2-7	TRBD1	many	TRBV6-1	14	CASTTRDRPYEQYF	TGTGCCAGCACCACCCGGGACAGACCCTACGAGCAGTACTTC
TRBJ2-7	TRBD1	.	TRBV11-2	17	CASTTGTGFLSSYEQYF	TGTGCCAGCACTACCGGGACAGGGTTCCTTAGCTCCTACGAGCAGTACTTC
TRBJ1-2	.	many	TRBV15	13	CATRPGWDYGYTF	TGTGCCACCAGACCGGGTTGGGACTATGGCTACACCTTC
TRBJ1-5	.	many	TRBV28	18	CASSLSYGRGFSNQPQHF	TGTGCCAGCAGTTTAAGTTATGGGAGGGGTTTCAGCAATCAGCCCCAGCATTTT
TRBJ1-5	.	many	TRBV12-3/TRBV12-4	16	CASSLGAGISNQPQHF	TGTGCCAGCAGTTTAGGAGCGGGGATTAGCAATCAGCCCCAGCATTTT
TRBJ2-5	TRBD1	many	TRBV4-2	15	CASSQPGQGAETQYF	TGTGCCAGCAGCCAACCGGGACAGGGGGCCGAGACCCAGTACTTC
TRBJ2-2	TRBD2	many	TRBV11-2	18	CASSTDVALAVNTGELFF	TGTGCCAGCAGCACTGATGTGGCACTAGCGGTGAACACCGGGGAGCTGTTTTTT
TRBJ1-1	.	many	TRBV9	14	CASSPRGSMTEAFF	TGTGCCAGCAGCCCCCGCGGGAGTATGACTGAAGCTTTCTTT
TRBJ1-2	.	.	TRBV6-1	12	CASSEVVGGYTF	TGTGCCAGCAGTGAAGTAGTAGGAGGCTACACCTTC
TRBJ2-7	.	many	TRBV27	13	CASSSQDSYEQYF	TGTGCCAGCAGTTCCCAAGACAGCTACGAGCAGTACTTC
TRBJ1-5	.	many	TRBV7-8	16	CASSLVGYQESAPQHF	TGTGCCAGCAGCTTAGTGGGGTATCAGGAATCAGCACCCCAGCATTTT
TRBJ2-7	TRBD2	many	TRBV30	14	CAWSGGGSSYEQYF	TGTGCCTGGAGTGGCGGGGGAAGCTCCTACGAGCAGTACTTC